The 32 T cell receptor beta chains listed next were all sequenced from one sample in a study of spatial heterogeneity in lung cancer. TCRdb redid the calling of the 5' RACE reads with MiXCR, one entry per CDR3 protein. The sample lists 90,000 to 95,000 distinct CDR3 sequences; 10% to 15% were seen once. Time point denoted: sample taken at primary tumor resection. The sample was PBMCs, taken at surgery. Source of these receptors: a male donor with early-stage non-small cell lung cancer.

This clonotype was counted only a few times. The chain has TRBV5-6 and TRBJ1-4; no clear D. CDR1 is SGHDT, CDR2 YYEEEE, per germline. V dropped 0 bases and J dropped 8 bases, with 5 bases sitting between them. This CDR3 is built from 12 residues. CDR3 DNA: TGTGCCAGCAGCTTGGACCGGGAAAAACTGTTTTTT. As protein: CASSLDREKLFF. Complete variable domain (other parts from reference TRBV5-6 and TRBJ1-4): DAGVTQSPTHLIKTRGQQVTLRCSPKSGHDTVSWYQQALGQGPQFIFQYYEEEERQRGNFPDRFSGHQFPNYSSELNVNALLLGDSALYLCASSLDREKLFFGSGTQLSVL.

The rearrangement uses TRBV6-5 and TRBJ1-1; TRBD1 is a possible D gene (6 bases). Trimming stripped 6 bases from V and 4 bases from J, with 18 bases between. The CDR3 sequence is 15 residues long. Germline V gives CDR1 MNHEY, CDR2 SVGAGI. CDR3 bases: TGTGCCAGCAGGAAGGGGGGGGGCGCGGGCACTGAAGCTTTCTTT. Translated, it gives CASRKGGGAGTEAFF.

This clonotype was seen only a few times. This chain links TRBV29-1 with TRBJ2-3, with a possible D match to TRBD2 (6 bases). V was pared by 6 bases and J by 0 bases, with 25 bases between. The germline V gene encodes CDR1 SQVTM and CDR2 ANQGSEA. There are 18 residues in the CDR3. The CDR3 DNA reads TGCAGCGTGACCATTCCGGATAGCGGACTTACTAGCACAGATACGCAGTATTTT. It specifies CSVTIPDSGLTSTDTQYF.

This clonotype was seen many times. Here the CDR3 DNA reads TGCAGTGCGGACAGGACAGGGGACGAAAAACTGTTTTTT. Translated: CSADRTGDEKLFF. This rearrangement joins TRBV20-1 to TRBJ1-4; TRBD1 matches 9 bases. There are 13 residues in the CDR3. J was trimmed by 8 bases and V by 6 bases; bases with no gene match: 7. CDR1 and CDR2 from the germline V gene are DFQATT and SNEGSKA (reference sequence).

This sequence joins TRBV28 and TRBJ1-5; D remains ambiguous. Between the trimmed V and J ends, which lost 6 bases and 5 bases, there was a span of 14 bases. The germline CDR1 and CDR2 sequences are MDHEN and SYDVKM. This CDR3 region has 14 residues. The CDR3 protein is CASSHGRLYQPQHF. DNA for the CDR3: TGTGCCAGCAGCCATGGAAGGCTCTATCAGCCCCAGCATTTT.

Worth noting for this clonotype: Likely a read error: the CDR3 ends without its conserved phenylalanine or tryptophan. The chain recombines TRBV27 with TRBJ2-3; D is perhaps TRBD2 (5 bases). Trimming removed 6 bases from V and 9 bases from J, with 10 bases in between. Germline loops: CDR1 MNHEY, CDR2 SMNVEV (reference sequence). The length of the CDR3 is 11 residues. As DNA, the CDR3 is TGTGCCAGCAGCGAACTAGACACGCAGTATTCT. Its protein product is CASSELDTQYS.

This clonotype has only a few counts. The chain couples TRBV4-3 to TRBJ2-1, with D possibly being TRBD1 or TRBD2 (5 bases each). This CDR3 comprises 16 residues. From germline, CDR1 is LGHNA and CDR2 YSLEER. Trimming left V 4 bases short and J 8 bases short, with 21 bases between. This CDR3 reads CASSPQGDPKVDEQFF. CDR3 in DNA: TGCGCCAGCAGCCCTCAGGGAGACCCTAAAGTGGATGAGCAGTTCTTC.

The chain combines TRBV7-6 with TRBJ1-1, with D possibly TRBD1 on 5 matching bases. The CDR3 spans 15 residues. The germline CDR1 and CDR2 sequences are SGHVS and FNYEAQ. Deletions cut 1 base from V and 3 bases from J, with 12 bases between. CDR3 DNA sequence: TGTGCCAGCAGCTTAGGGGACCTTGGGGACACTGAAGCTTTCTTT. This sequence encodes CASSLGDLGDTEAFF.

The chain couples TRBV28 to TRBJ1-2, with D possibly being TRBD1 (6 bases). V was pared by 6 bases and J by 2 bases, with 13 bases between. This CDR3 region has 14 residues. CDR1 MDHEN and CDR2 SYDVKM come from the germline V gene. Here the CDR3 DNA reads TGTGCCAGCAGGCGGGACATTGGGAACTATGGCTACACCTTC. It translates to CASRRDIGNYGYTF.

This chain connects TRBV9 to TRBJ1-1; the D gene is possibly TRBD1 (5 bases). This CDR3 is built from 13 residues. V shed 7 bases and J shed 3 bases, with 13 bases lying between them. Germline CDR1 SGDLS, CDR2 YYNGEE. The CDR3, as DNA: TGTGCCAGCCAACCGACAGCCTACACTGAAGCTTTCTTT. This gives the protein CASQPTAYTEAFF.

The chain links TRBV7-9 to TRBJ1-6; 7 bases are a match to TRBD1. CDR1 is SEHNR and CDR2 is FQNEAQ in the germline V gene (reference sequence). This CDR3 is 13 amino acids long. The junction had 4 bases not matched to a gene; V was cut back by 7 bases and J by 7 bases. The CDR3 loop reads CASTTGTNSPLHF. CDR3 coding DNA: TGTGCCAGCACGACAGGGACCAATTCACCCCTCCACTTT.

This clonotype was counted between two and nine times. This chain joins TRBV20-1 and TRBJ2-3, with TRBD2 identical over 14 bases. J was trimmed by 3 bases and V by 0 bases; bases with no gene match: 11. The CDR3 has 19 amino acids. From germline, CDR1 is DFQATT and CDR2 SNEGSKA (reference sequence). The CDR3 nucleotides read TGCAGTGCTAGAGAAAGCGGGACTAGCGGGAGTAGGAGAACAGATACGCAGTATTTT. It specifies CSARESGTSGSRRTDTQYF.

The chain joins TRBV9 to TRBJ1-1; no clear D. This CDR3 has 14 amino acids. The germline V gene has CDR1 SGDLS and CDR2 YYNGEE. With 4 bases removed from V and 1 base from J, the gap between germline ends came to 11 bases. CDR3: CASSRRHENTEAFF. The CDR3 DNA reads as TGTGCCAGCAGCCGTAGACACGAGAACACTGAAGCTTTCTTT.

The chain couples TRBV20-1 to TRBJ2-7; D uncertain. The CDR3 contains 13 residues. Trimming cost V 3 bases and J 0 bases, with 9 bases left between them. Germline CDR1 and CDR2: DFQATT and SNEGSKA (reference sequence). CDR3 nucleotides: TGCAGTGCTAGTGCAGGTCCCTCCTACGAGCAGTACTTC. Encoded protein: CSASAGPSYEQYF.

This clonotype turned up a few times. CDR3 in DNA: TGTGCCAGCAGCCGTTTTCCGGGACAGGGAGGAACTGAAGCTTTCTTT. It is translated as CASSRFPGQGGTEAFF. The genes are TRBV7-2 and TRBJ1-1, with 9 positions matching TRBD1. The V gene end was trimmed by 5 bases and the J gene end by 5 bases; junction bases not matched to a gene: 12. From germline, CDR1 is SGHTA and CDR2 FQGNSA. The CDR3 covers 16 residues.

The sample holds a few counts of this clonotype. The chain recombines TRBV7-2 with TRBJ2-7, with TRBD2 as a possible D gene (5 bases). The germline V and J ends were trimmed by 5 bases and 4 bases, with 12 bases remaining between them. This CDR3 has 13 amino acids. The germline CDR1 and CDR2 sequences are SGHTA and FQGNSA. CDR3 protein: CASSARVGYEQYF. In DNA form, the CDR3 reads TGTGCCAGCAGCGCGAGGGTCGGGTACGAGCAGTACTTC.

The chain employs TRBV30 and TRBJ1-6, with D hard to call. Trimming took 2 bases from V and 5 from J, leaving 10 bases between them. Per the germline V gene, CDR1 is GTSNPN and CDR2 is SVGIG (reference sequence). The CDR3 sequence is 14 residues long. In DNA form, the CDR3 reads TGTGCCTGGAGTATTACGCACGATAATTCACCCCTCCACTTT. This sequence encodes CAWSITHDNSPLHF.

This clonotype was seen a handful of times. The chain couples TRBV20-1 to TRBJ1-1; TRBD1 aligns across 8 bases. The CDR3 has 14 residues. V dropped 2 bases and J dropped 1; count of bases not matched to a gene: 3. The germline V gene encodes CDR1 DFQATT and CDR2 SNEGSKA (reference sequence). The chain's CDR3 is CSARLDRANTEAFF. Here the CDR3 DNA reads TGCAGTGCTAGATTGGACAGGGCGAACACTGAAGCTTTCTTT.

This clonotype was seen only a few times. This chain links TRBV28 with TRBJ2-7; D possibly corresponds to TRBD1 (6 bases). V lost 4 bases and J lost 3, with 16 bases in between. This CDR3 contains 15 residues. In germline, CDR1 is MDHEN, CDR2 SYDVKM. CDR3 sequence: CASSYLLDSNYEQYF. Written as DNA, the CDR3 is TGTGCCAGCAGTTACCTCTTGGACAGTAACTACGAGCAGTACTTC.

This clonotype has at least ten counts. The J gene is TRBJ2-3, the V gene TRBV18, with D perhaps TRBD2 (7 bases). Per germline, CDR1 KGHSH and CDR2 LQKENI. This CDR3 comprises 16 residues. V dropped 3 bases and J dropped 4 bases, with 17 bases sitting between them. This chain's CDR3 is CASSPIGGGSADTQYF. The CDR3 DNA follows: TGTGCCAGCTCACCGATCGGGGGCGGGAGTGCAGATACGCAGTATTTT.

This clonotype showed up just a few times. This sequence joins TRBV28 and TRBJ2-1; D is unclear. CDR3 size: 12 residues. Germline V gene data show CDR1 as MDHEN and CDR2 as SYDVKM. Between the trimmed V and J ends, which lost 7 bases and 9 bases, there was a span of 13 bases. The CDR3 region has the DNA TGTGCCAGCAAACCACAATCCGGTGAGCAGTTCTTC. It specifies CASKPQSGEQFF.

There are a few counts of this clonotype. The chain's CDR3 is CACTSGTDTQYF. The CDR3 DNA follows: TGTGCCTGCACTAGCGGCACAGATACGCAGTATTTT. V is TRBV6-5 and J is TRBJ2-3; 7 nucleotides agree with TRBD2. Germline CDR1 reads MNHEY; CDR2 reads SVGAGI. This CDR3 spans 12 amino acids. V shed 11 bases, J shed 1 base, and the junction held 3 bases outside the gene matches.

The chain links TRBV7-2 to TRBJ1-2; 7 bases align to TRBD1. This CDR3 has 16 residues. V was clipped by 5 bases and J by 3 bases; unmatched bases: 12. Germline CDR1 SGHTA, CDR2 FQGNSA. The CDR3 reads CASSPSGGQVHYGYTF. The CDR3 nucleotides are TGTGCCAGCAGCCCGAGTGGTGGACAGGTCCACTATGGCTACACCTTC.

At least ten counts were recorded for this clonotype. This rearrangement joins TRBV11-2 to TRBJ2-3; D is unclear. Germline-derived CDR1 and CDR2 are SGHAT and FQNNGV. Trimming stripped 0 bases from V and 1 base from J, with 5 bases between. The CDR3 is 14 amino acids. In DNA form, the CDR3 reads TGTGCCAGCAGCTTAGAAACTCGCACAGATACGCAGTATTTT. This gives the protein CASSLETRTDTQYF. Filled out from reference TRBV11-2 and TRBJ2-3, the complete variable domain reads EAGVAQSPRYKIIEKRQSVAFWCNPISGHATLYWYQQILGQGPKLLIQFQNNGVVDDSQLPKDRFSAERLKGVDSTLKIQPAKLEDSAVYLCASSLETRTDTQYFGPGTRLTVL.

The chain combines TRBV19 with TRBJ2-2; TRBD1 might be the D (6 bases). Trimming cost V 6 bases and J 6 bases, with 17 bases left between them. This CDR3 region has 15 residues. Germline-derived CDR1 and CDR2 are LNHDA and SQIVND (reference sequence). This CDR3 is CASRRTDTGAGELFF. The CDR3 nucleotides read TGTGCCAGTAGGAGGACAGACACCGGGGCCGGGGAGCTGTTTTTT.

This clonotype was seen many times. CDR3 DNA sequence: TGTGCCAGCACCCAGGGGTCAGATACGCAGTATTTT. The encoded protein is CASTQGSDTQYF. The V and J genes are TRBV28 and TRBJ2-3; tentatively, D is TRBD1 (6 bases). Germline assignment: CDR1 MDHEN and CDR2 SYDVKM. Trimming stripped 7 bases from V and 4 bases from J, with 9 bases between. The CDR3 has 12 residues.

The chain links TRBV7-2 to TRBJ1-4; D gene ambiguous. The CDR3 consists of 14 residues. V was trimmed by 5 bases and J by 6 bases, leaving 13 bases between them. The germline V gene has CDR1 SGHTA and CDR2 FQGNSA. CDR3 DNA: TGTGCCAGCAGCCCTTCCGGGAGATATGAAAAACTGTTTTTT. Protein: CASSPSGRYEKLFF.

This clonotype was counted only a few times. The chain is built from TRBV28 and TRBJ2-3, with TRBD1 matching 7 bases. The V gene end was trimmed by 6 bases and the J gene end by 2 bases; junction bases not matched to a gene: 5. CDR3 length: 14 residues. Germline V lookup: CDR1 MDHEN, CDR2 SYDVKM. CDR3 nucleotide sequence: TGTGCCAGCAGCTTGACAGGGCTCACAGATACGCAGTATTTT. Translated: CASSLTGLTDTQYF.

The chain carries TRBV10-3 and TRBJ1-1; TRBD1 is a possible D gene (5 bases). The CDR3 sequence is 14 residues long. Germline CDR1 reads ENHRY; CDR2 reads SYGVKD. The V end was cut by 2 bases, the J end by 2 bases, with 9 bases between. CDR3 residues: CAISEGDANTEAFF. CDR3 DNA: TGTGCCATCAGTGAGGGGGACGCAAACACTGAAGCTTTCTTT.

This clonotype was seen just once. The chain employs TRBV18 and TRBJ2-3; weak D call: TRBD1 (6 bases). CDR3 size: 15 residues. V lost 6 bases, J lost 4 bases, and 17 bases lay in between. CDR1 is KGHSH, CDR2 LQKENI, per germline. CDR3 coding DNA: TGTGCCAGCTCTCCGCAGGGGTTTCCCCCAGATACGCAGTATTTT. The encoded protein is CASSPQGFPPDTQYF.

The V and J genes are TRBV12-3 or TRBV12-4 and TRBJ2-3; D perhaps matches TRBD1 (7 bases). V was cut by 10 bases and J by 4 bases, with 15 bases left in between. The CDR3 loop spans 13 amino acids. The CDR3 DNA reads TGTGCCACCTCTCAGGGGGGTTCAGATACGCAGTATTTT. This codes for CATSQGGSDTQYF.

This clonotype was counted a few times. The rearrangement links TRBV7-2 to TRBJ2-1; D perhaps matches TRBD1 (6 bases). The CDR3 contains 15 residues. Germline-derived CDR1 and CDR2 are SGHTA and FQGNSA. V was cut by 5 bases and J by 5 bases, with 16 bases left in between. DNA for the CDR3: TGTGCCAGCAGCGAGACAGGACGGCGCAACAATGAGCAGTTCTTC. Translation: CASSETGRRNNEQFF.